Listed below are T cell receptor beta chains from one sample, sequenced in a study of control samples from healthy donors and cancer patients. Clones were sequenced by immunoSEQ multiplex PCR, and TCRdb holds only the in-frame ones, with some missing. Found here are 95,000 to 130,000 clones, roughly 91% of them singletons; the top ten hold under 2.5%. Material: blood. The receptors were sampled from a woman aged 70-85 years in good health. Both conserved end residues are part of each CDR3. The order of the fields is J gene, CDR3 length, clone size, D gene, V gene, CDR3 protein, CDR3 DNA. D genes are given only for firm matches. Not all rows give a size; the values are once, few, many and, for expanded clones, a class.

>TRBJ1-2|12|NA|NA|TRBV19
CASSAGTYGYTF
TGTGCCAGTAGTGCAGGGACCTATGGCTACACCTTC
>TRBJ2-7|15|NA|NA|TRBV2
CASSAEGLSSYEQYF
TGTGCCAGCAGTGCGGAAGGCCTCAGCTCCTACGAGCAGTACTTC
>TRBJ1-2|14|NA|TRBD1|TRBV5-8
CASSFRSGGSGYTF
TGTGCCAGCAGCTTTAGATCAGGGGGCTCTGGCTACACCTTC
>TRBJ2-3|17|NA|TRBD2|TRBV5-1
CASSSGLAGGLADTQYF
TGCGCCAGCAGCTCCGGGCTAGCGGGGGGTTTAGCGGATACGCAGTATTTT
>TRBJ1-2|15|NA|TRBD1|TRBV3-1/TRBV3-2
CASRITGGAHYGYTF
TGTGCCAGCAGGATTACAGGGGGCGCCCACTATGGCTACACCTTC
>TRBJ1-1|17|NA|NA|TRBV3-1/TRBV3-2
CASSQDIVNYFSTEAFF
TGTGCCAGCAGCCAAGATATCGTCAATTATTTCTCCACTGAAGCTTTCTTT
>TRBJ2-2|15|NA|NA|TRBV5-8
CASSFIGRRAGELFF
TGTGCCAGCAGCTTTATAGGCAGGAGGGCCGGGGAGCTGTTTTTT
>TRBJ2-1|14|NA|NA|TRBV7-3
CASSLRQLYNEQFF
TGTGCCAGCAGCTTAAGGCAGTTATACAATGAGCAGTTCTTC
>TRBJ1-6|14|once|TRBD1|TRBV5-6
CASSFGTGNSPLHF
TGTGCCAGCAGCTTTGGGACAGGCAATTCACCCCTCCACTTT
>TRBJ2-3|15|NA|NA|TRBV5-1
CASSLSAPRTDTQYF
TGCGCCAGCAGCTTGTCGGCCCCACGCACAGATACGCAGTATTTT
>TRBJ1-1|13|NA|NA|TRBV29-1
CSVCKGENTEAFF
TGCAGCGTGTGTAAGGGGGAGAACACTGAAGCTTTCTTT
>TRBJ2-7|15|NA|TRBD1|TRBV5-6
CASSWIDRGENEQYF
TGTGCCAGCAGCTGGATTGACAGGGGGGAGAACGAGCAGTACTTC
>TRBJ2-1|16|NA|TRBD2|TRBV27
CASRLVGGGTYNEQFF
TGTGCCAGCAGATTAGTGGGCGGGGGAACCTACAATGAGCAGTTCTTC
>TRBJ1-3|15|NA|NA|TRBV10-3
CAISESSGTGNTIYF
TGTGCCATCAGTGAGTCATCCGGGACCGGAAACACCATATATTTT
>TRBJ2-7|15|NA|TRBD1|TRBV27
CASSFRDRISYEQYF
TGTGCCAGCAGTTTTAGGGACAGGATCTCCTACGAGCAGTACTTC
>TRBJ2-5|15|NA|TRBD2|TRBV10-3
CASSGDSGGLETQYF
TGTGCCTCCTCAGGTGATAGCGGGGGGCTGGAGACCCAGTACTTC
>TRBJ1-2|14|NA|NA|TRBV7-2
CASSLNGYNYGYTF
TGTGCCAGCAGCTTAAACGGTTATAACTATGGCTACACCTTC
>TRBJ1-5|14|few|NA|TRBV24-1
CATSDFGAFQPQHF
TGTGCCACCAGTGATTTTGGGGCCTTTCAGCCCCAGCATTTT
>TRBJ1-1|15|NA|TRBD1|TRBV9
CASSHLPGQGVEAFF
TGTGCCAGCAGCCATTTGCCGGGACAGGGCGTTGAAGCTTTCTTT
>TRBJ1-1|14|few|TRBD1|TRBV6-1
CASSEDRGDTEAFF
TGTGCCAGCAGTGAGGACAGGGGAGACACTGAAGCTTTCTTT
>TRBJ2-3|15|NA|TRBD1|TRBV6-4
CASSERQGEGDTQYF
TGTGCCAGCAGTGAGAGACAGGGGGAGGGGGATACGCAGTATTTT
>TRBJ2-5|16|NA|TRBD2|TRBV9
CASSVDGGGPQETQYF
TGTGCCAGCAGCGTAGACGGCGGGGGGCCACAAGAGACCCAGTACTTC
>TRBJ2-1|17|NA|NA|TRBV4-3
CASSPLGRFSSYNEQFF
TGCGCCAGCAGCCCCCTTGGGCGGTTCAGCTCCTACAATGAGCAGTTCTTC
>TRBJ1-2|14|NA|TRBD1|TRBV18
CASSASGQGDGYTF
TGTGCCAGCTCAGCATCGGGACAGGGGGATGGCTACACCTTC